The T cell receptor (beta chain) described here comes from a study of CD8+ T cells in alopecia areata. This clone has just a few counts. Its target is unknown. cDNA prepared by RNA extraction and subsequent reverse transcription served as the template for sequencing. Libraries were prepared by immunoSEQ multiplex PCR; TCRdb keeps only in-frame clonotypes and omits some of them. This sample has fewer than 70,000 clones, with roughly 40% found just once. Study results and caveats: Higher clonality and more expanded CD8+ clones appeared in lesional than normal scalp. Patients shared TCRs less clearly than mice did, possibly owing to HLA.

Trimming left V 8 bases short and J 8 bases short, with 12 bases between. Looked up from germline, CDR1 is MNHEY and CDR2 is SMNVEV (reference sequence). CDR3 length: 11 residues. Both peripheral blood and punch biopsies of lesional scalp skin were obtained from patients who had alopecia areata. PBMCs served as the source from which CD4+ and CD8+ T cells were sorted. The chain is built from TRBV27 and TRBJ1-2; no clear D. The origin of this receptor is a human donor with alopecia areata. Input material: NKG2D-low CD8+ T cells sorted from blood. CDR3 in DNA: TGTGCCAGCGGGGTGTTCGGGGGCTACACCTTC. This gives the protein CASGVFGGYTF.